This is a list of T cell receptor beta chains from one sample in a study of cytomegalovirus exposure and HLA in healthy donors. The assay was immunoSEQ multiplex PCR, and TCRdb's table has in-frame clones only and misses some. The table has approximately 270,000 clones, 65% to 90% seen once. Sequenced material: PBMCs. These receptors were obtained from a woman between 18 and 30 years old in good health and CMV-seronegative. Both conserved end residues are part of each CDR3. The order of the fields is V gene, D gene, clone size, J gene, CDR3 protein, CDR3 DNA. D genes are given only for firm matches. Not every row has a clone size; where given, it reads once, few, many or a size class.

TRBV11-2	TRBD1	-	TRBJ1-2	CASSLRGGANYGYTF	TGTGCCAGCAGCTTGAGAGGGGGCGCAAACTATGGCTACACCTTC
TRBV7-6	TRBD1	-	TRBJ2-7	CASSLGQGGDEQYF	TGTGCCAGCAGCTTGGGACAGGGGGGCGACGAGCAGTACTTC
TRBV11-3	TRBD1	-	TRBJ2-5	CASSLRDREETQYF	TGTGCCAGCAGCTTACGGGACAGGGAAGAGACCCAGTACTTC
TRBV27	TRBD1	-	TRBJ2-5	CASSPPGQGKTQYF	TGTGCCAGCAGTCCTCCGGGACAGGGGAAGACCCAGTACTTC
TRBV6-6	-	-	TRBJ2-7	CASISIGDSPYSEQYF	TGTGCCAGCATCTCGATCGGGGATTCCCCCTACTCCGAGCAGTACTTC
TRBV27	TRBD1	-	TRBJ2-2	CASSLTAGGKELFF	TGTGCCAGCAGCCTGACGGCAGGGGGCAAGGAGCTGTTTTTT
TRBV5-1	TRBD1	once	TRBJ1-5	CASSSGTGDNQPQHF	TGCGCCAGCAGTTCCGGGACAGGGGACAATCAGCCCCAGCATTTT
TRBV14	TRBD1	-	TRBJ2-5	CASSPRTGQETQYF	TGTGCCAGCAGCCCCCGGACAGGCCAAGAGACCCAGTACTTC
TRBV18	TRBD1	-	TRBJ1-1	CASSPRQGRSEAFF	TGTGCCAGCTCACCGCGACAGGGTCGGTCTGAAGCTTTCTTT
TRBV6-5	-	-	TRBJ1-1	CASSPGWGETEAFF	TGTGCCAGCAGCCCGGGATGGGGGGAAACTGAAGCTTTCTTT
TRBV9	-	-	TRBJ2-2	CASSVTGTRNTGELFF	TGTGCCAGCAGCGTCACAGGGACGCGGAACACCGGGGAGCTGTTTTTT
TRBV21-1	-	few	TRBJ1-6	CASSIGDRDNSPLHF	TGTGCCAGCAGCATCGGGGACAGGGATAATTCACCCCTCCACTTT
TRBV28	-	-	TRBJ2-3	CASSLHTLAGSGDTQYF	TGTGCCAGCAGTTTACATACACTAGCAGGCTCGGGAGATACGCAGTATTTT
TRBV5-1	TRBD1	-	TRBJ2-7	CASSQSTGSSYEQYF	TGCGCCAGCAGCCAATCGACAGGGAGCTCCTACGAGCAGTACTTC
TRBV18	-	-	TRBJ2-6	CASSPITGTGANVLTF	TGTGCCAGCTCGCCAATCACGGGGACTGGGGCCAACGTCCTGACTTTC
TRBV6-6	TRBD2	-	TRBJ2-7	CASPPGPAGGPYEQYF	TGTGCCAGCCCTCCCGGCCCAGCGGGGGGGCCCTACGAGCAGTACTTC
TRBV11-2	TRBD2	-	TRBJ2-3	CASSSGGTDTQYF	TGTGCCAGCAGTAGCGGGGGCACAGATACGCAGTATTTT
TRBV5-1	-	-	TRBJ1-2	CASSLYQGSYGYTF	TGCGCCAGCAGCTTGTACCAGGGGTCCTATGGCTACACCTTC
TRBV27	TRBD1	-	TRBJ1-1	CASSLSRTGAEAFF	TGTGCCAGCAGTTTATCCCGGACAGGGGCCGAAGCTTTCTTT
TRBV25-1	TRBD2	-	TRBJ2-5	CASSEWEGRDKETQYF	TGTGCCAGCAGTGAATGGGAAGGGAGGGATAAAGAGACCCAGTACTTC
TRBV5-1	TRBD1	once	TRBJ1-5	CASSRTGNPNQPQHF	TGCGCCAGCAGCAGGACAGGGAATCCCAATCAGCCCCAGCATTTT
TRBV5-1	-	-	TRBJ2-2	CASSLGEAGWNTGELFF	TGCGCCAGCAGCTTGGGGGAGGCGGGATGGAACACCGGGGAGCTGTTTTTT
TRBV7-8	-	-	TRBJ1-6	CASSSPGRARLFRSPLHF	TGTGCCAGCAGCTCACCGGGCAGGGCGAGGCTATTCCGTTCACCCCTCCACTTT
TRBV30	TRBD2	-	TRBJ2-5	CAWRRAGAETQYF	TGTGCCTGGAGGCGAGCGGGAGCGGAGACCCAGTACTTC
TRBV7-2	-	-	TRBJ2-7	CASSLLGRGIEQYF	TGTGCCAGCAGCTTATTAGGCAGGGGTATAGAGCAGTACTTC
TRBV6-5	-	-	TRBJ2-3	CASTDGISTDTQYF	TGTGCCAGCACTGACGGGATCAGCACAGATACGCAGTATTTT
TRBV11-1	TRBD1	-	TRBJ2-3	CASSPRQGRTDTQYF	TGTGCCAGCAGCCCTCGACAGGGTCGCACAGATACGCAGTATTTT
TRBV7-6	-	-	TRBJ1-5	CASSLLQGKDQPQHF	TGTGCCAGCAGCTTATTACAGGGTAAGGACCAGCCCCAGCATTTT
TRBV6-5	-	-	TRBJ2-5	CASSYSFQELWGAQYF	TGTGCCAGCAGTTACTCTTTTCAGGAGTTGTGGGGAGCCCAGTACTTC
TRBV28	-	-	TRBJ2-7	CASSPQGLNGEQYF	TGTGCCAGCAGTCCGCAGGGACTCAACGGCGAGCAGTACTTC
TRBV19	-	once	TRBJ2-3	CASTPDGLSTDTQYF	TGTGCCAGTACTCCGGACGGACTTAGCACAGATACGCAGTATTTT
TRBV6-6	TRBD1	-	TRBJ1-1	CASSYGQGNTEAFF	TGTGCCAGCAGTTATGGACAGGGGAACACTGAAGCTTTCTTT
TRBV27	TRBD1	once	TRBJ2-7	CASSFSGTGGIEQYF	TGTGCCAGCAGTTTTTCCGGGACAGGGGGGATCGAGCAGTACTTC
TRBV7-2	-	-	TRBJ2-7	CASRAPGISYEQYF	TGTGCCAGCCGAGCCCCAGGGATCTCCTACGAGCAGTACTTC
TRBV11-3	TRBD1	-	TRBJ2-7	CASSPGQGRSYEQYF	TGTGCCAGCAGCCCGGGACAGGGGCGCTCCTACGAGCAGTACTTC
TRBV14	-	once	TRBJ2-7	CASRWASSYEQYF	TGTGCCAGCAGATGGGCCTCCTCCTACGAGCAGTACTTC
TRBV4-1	-	-	TRBJ2-5	CASSQGVLETQYF	TGCGCCAGCAGCCAGGGCGTGTTGGAGACCCAGTACTTC
TRBV9	-	-	TRBJ1-4	CASSVLAGTTNEKLFF	TGTGCCAGCAGCGTCCTCGCAGGGACAACTAATGAAAAACTGTTTTTT
TRBV7-9	TRBD2	-	TRBJ2-2	CASSRLAGNTGELFF	TGTGCCAGCAGCAGACTAGCGGGGAACACCGGGGAGCTGTTTTTT
TRBV25-1	-	-	TRBJ2-2	CASSELRDTGELFF	TGTGCCAGCAGTGAGCTTCGGGACACCGGGGAGCTGTTTTTT
TRBV4-1	-	-	TRBJ2-3	CASSQVSGTSTDTQYF	TGCGCCAGCAGCCAAGTGTCTGGGACTAGCACAGATACGCAGTATTTT
TRBV9	-	-	TRBJ2-5	CASSVGSRVSYQETQYF	TGTGCCAGCAGCGTTGGATCCAGGGTCTCGTACCAAGAGACCCAGTACTTC
TRBV5-8	-	-	TRBJ2-3	CASSYLVPTQYF	TGTGCCAGCAGCTATCTAGTACCGACGCAGTATTTT
TRBV10-2	TRBD1	-	TRBJ2-2	CASTQDRTGELFF	TGCGCCAGCACCCAGGACAGGACCGGGGAGCTGTTTTTT
TRBV27	-	-	TRBJ1-2	CASRGATPFYGYTF	TGTGCCAGCAGGGGGGCGACACCTTTTTATGGCTACACCTTC
TRBV5-1	TRBD1	-	TRBJ1-2	CASRRGQSYNYGYTF	TGCGCCAGCAGGAGGGGACAGAGCTATAACTATGGCTACACCTTC
TRBV6-5	-	-	TRBJ1-1	CASSCPPGINTEAFF	TGTGCCAGCAGTTGCCCGCCCGGTATTAACACTGAAGCTTTCTTT
TRBV11-3	-	-	TRBJ1-5	CASSPRRGNQPQHF	TGTGCCAGCAGCCCCCGTAGAGGCAATCAGCCCCAGCATTTT
TRBV6-5	-	-	TRBJ1-2	CASSYSGDISNYGYTF	TGTGCCAGCAGTTACTCAGGGGACATCTCAAACTATGGCTACACCTTC
TRBV27	-	-	TRBJ2-5	CASSLSSVRETQYF	TGTGCCAGCAGTTTATCGTCGGTGCGAGAGACCCAGTACTTC
TRBV2	-	once	TRBJ2-7	CASSEERGQQYF	TGTGCCAGCAGTGAGGAACGCGGCCAGCAGTACTTC
TRBV7-2	-	-	TRBJ1-4	CASSFRGNEKLFF	TGTGCCAGCAGCTTCCGGGGAAATGAAAAACTGTTTTTT
TRBV6-1	-	-	TRBJ1-5	CASLTEVSFNQPQHF	TGTGCCAGTCTGACAGAAGTCAGCTTCAATCAGCCCCAGCATTTT
TRBV7-3	-	-	TRBJ1-1	CASSLAGSTNTEAFF	TGTGCCAGCAGCTTAGCTGGCAGTACAAACACTGAAGCTTTCTTT
TRBV9	TRBD2	-	TRBJ2-5	CASSVSGTSGGETQYF	TGTGCCAGCAGCGTATCAGGGACTAGCGGGGGGGAGACCCAGTACTTC
TRBV30	TRBD1	-	TRBJ2-7	CAWSRTGMTYEQYF	TGTGCCTGGAGTCGGACAGGGATGACCTACGAGCAGTACTTC
TRBV27	TRBD2	-	TRBJ2-3	CASSPLYPGRGEDTQYF	TGTGCCAGCAGTCCGCTCTACCCGGGACGGGGGGAAGATACGCAGTATTTT